These 22 T cell receptor beta chains share one sample of origin, sequenced in a study of identifying expanded T cells in peripheral blood. The assay was immunoSEQ multiplex PCR, and TCRdb's table has in-frame clones only and misses some. This table has about 94,000 clones, 88% appearing once. The sample was blood. These receptors came from a person between 18 and 75 years old in good health.

This chain connects TRBV6-1 to TRBJ2-7, with D perhaps TRBD1 or TRBD2 (5 bases each). Germline V gene sequence: CDR1 MNHNS, CDR2 SASEGT. Deletions cut 7 bases from V and 1 base from J, with 14 bases between. CDR3 length: 14 residues. The DNA for the CDR3 is TGTGCCAGCACCCCATGGGGGATTTCCTACGAGCAGTACTTC. Translation gives CASTPWGISYEQYF.

The gene calls are TRBV4-1 and TRBJ2-1, with 7 positions matching TRBD2. The CDR3 loop spans 17 amino acids. The germline gives CDR1 MGHRA, CDR2 YSYEKL. Germline trimming cut 3 bases from V and 3 bases from J; bases unmatched to any gene: 11. The CDR3 DNA reads TGCGCCAGCAGCCAGATCGGAGGGACTACCATCTACAATGAGCAGTTCTTC. This translates into CASSQIGGTTIYNEQFF.

The chain has TRBV11-3 and TRBJ2-1; 12 bases line up with TRBD2. The germline V gene has CDR1 SGHNT and CDR2 YENEEA. The CDR3 covers 17 residues. V lost 4 bases to trimming and J lost 0 bases; unmatched junction nucleotides: 4. The CDR3 nucleotides read TGTGCCAGCAGCTCGGGGACTAGCGGGTCCTCCTACAATGAGCAGTTCTTC. Encoded protein: CASSSGTSGSSYNEQFF.

CDR3 bases: TGTGCCAGCAGCTTTTCCCTTACATTAAGCAATCAGCCCCAGCATTTT. Amino acids: CASSFSLTLSNQPQHF. The J gene is TRBJ1-5, the V gene TRBV7-8; D not certain. Deletions cut 3 bases from V and 1 base from J, with 13 bases between. Germline V gives CDR1 SGHVS, CDR2 FQNEAQ. The CDR3 spans 16 residues.

The chain is built from TRBV2 and TRBJ1-2; no clear D. V was pared by 7 bases and J by 6 bases, with 9 bases between. The CDR3 has 11 amino acids. Germline lookup yields CDR1 SNHLY and CDR2 FYNNEI. Here the CDR3 reads CASTYTNGYTF. DNA for the CDR3: TGTGCCAGCACCTATACGAATGGCTACACCTTC.

The chain uses TRBV10-3 and TRBJ2-3; D not resolved. The CDR3 is made up of 11 amino acids. Per the germline V gene, CDR1 is ENHRY and CDR2 is SYGVKD. V was shortened by 3 bases and J by 6 bases, with 4 bases between the two germline ends. The CDR3 DNA reads as TGTGCCATCAGTGAAGGGGATACGCAGTATTTT. As protein: CAISEGDTQYF.

The rearrangement links TRBV7-9 to TRBJ2-6; the D is unclear. CDR3 length: 15 amino acids. V dropped 5 bases and J dropped 1 base, with 9 bases sitting between them. Germline lookup yields CDR1 SEHNR and CDR2 FQNEAQ (reference sequence). This chain's CDR3 is CASSPSRSGANVLTF. The CDR3 bases are TGTGCCAGCAGCCCCTCTCGGTCTGGGGCCAACGTCCTGACTTTC.

The V and J genes are TRBV5-1 and TRBJ1-4, with D maybe TRBD1 (5 bases). Germline CDR1 is SGHRS and CDR2 is YFSETQ. The CDR3 is 14 amino acids. V dropped 2 bases and J dropped 2 bases, with 7 bases sitting between them. The CDR3, as DNA: TGCGCCAGCAGCTTCAGGGACACTAATGAAAAACTGTTTTTT. Residues: CASSFRDTNEKLFF.

The J gene is TRBJ2-1, the V gene TRBV18; 7 positions agree with TRBD1. This CDR3 is 17 amino acids long. The germline V gene has CDR1 KGHSH and CDR2 LQKENI. With 2 bases clipped from V and 5 bases from J, the junction kept 12 bases outside the gene matches. CDR3 in DNA: TGTGCCAGCTCACCAGCGACAGGGTACAGCGGACACAATGAGCAGTTCTTC. Its translation is CASSPATGYSGHNEQFF.

V gene TRBV30 combines with J gene TRBJ1-4, with 7 positions matching TRBD1. V was clipped by 3 bases and J by 3 bases; unmatched bases: 10. Germline-derived CDR1 and CDR2 are GTSNPN and SVGIG (reference sequence). The CDR3 loop spans 16 amino acids. CDR3 sequence reads: CAWRGGFGTANEKLFF. Written as DNA, the CDR3 is TGTGCCTGGAGAGGGGGGTTCGGGACAGCTAATGAAAAACTGTTTTTT.

The chain couples TRBV30 to TRBJ1-5; 8 bases are a match to TRBD1. V lost 4 bases to trimming and J lost 7 bases; unmatched junction nucleotides: 9. The length of the CDR3 is 14 residues. Looked up from germline, CDR1 is GTSNPN and CDR2 is SVGIG (reference sequence). CDR3: CAWNHQGAGQPQHF. CDR3 nucleotides: TGTGCCTGGAACCATCAGGGGGCAGGCCAGCCCCAGCATTTT.

The rearrangement uses TRBV5-4 and TRBJ2-2, with no clear D. The germline V and J ends were trimmed by 2 bases and 7 bases, with 9 bases remaining between them. The CDR3 has 13 residues. CDR1 SGHNT and CDR2 YYREEE come from the germline V gene (reference sequence). DNA for the CDR3: TGTGCCAGCAGCTTTGGTTTGGGCGGGGAGCTGTTTTTT. This codes for CASSFGLGGELFF.

The chain has TRBV2 and TRBJ1-4; D not resolved. The germline V and J ends were trimmed by 2 bases and 8 bases, with 15 bases remaining between them. This CDR3 has 15 residues. CDR1 and CDR2 from the germline V gene are SNHLY and FYNNEI. The CDR3 DNA follows: TGTGCCAGCAGTGAAATCGGCCAATTGAGGGAAAAACTGTTTTTT. Residues: CASSEIGQLREKLFF.

The chain is built from TRBV18 and TRBJ1-6, with 7 bases matching TRBD1. J lost 8 bases, V lost 4 bases, and 17 bases had no gene match. The CDR3 runs 18 residues. Germline CDR1 KGHSH, CDR2 LQKENI. The CDR3 reads CASSLRTGARLRDSPLHF. As DNA, the CDR3 is TGTGCCAGCTCACTACGGACAGGAGCTCGTCTACGCGATTCACCCCTCCACTTT.

The V call is TRBV11-2, the J call TRBJ1-3; tentatively, D is TRBD1 (6 bases). V was clipped by 1 base and J by 4 bases, with 14 bases between them. The germline V gene encodes CDR1 SGHAT and CDR2 FQNNGV. The CDR3 runs 16 residues. CDR3 sequence (DNA): TGTGCCAGCAGCTTAGTGGGGGCAGGCCCCGGAAACACCATATATTTT. It yields the protein CASSLVGAGPGNTIYF.

V gene TRBV7-3 combines with J gene TRBJ2-2, with D perhaps matching TRBD2 (6 bases). The CDR3 length is 15 residues. The germline V gene encodes CDR1 SGHTA and CDR2 FQGTGA. The V end lost 5 bases, the J end lost 3 bases, and 13 bases lay between the germline ends. The CDR3 spells CASSPAGGDTGELFF. The CDR3, as DNA: TGTGCCAGCAGCCCCGCCGGAGGGGACACCGGGGAGCTGTTTTTT.

This clone was recorded once. The chain combines TRBV11-3 with TRBJ2-5, with D perhaps matching TRBD2 (5 bases). Trimming cost V 5 bases and J 3 bases, with 7 bases left between them. The CDR3 is 12 residues long. Germline loops: CDR1 SGHNT, CDR2 YENEEA. CDR3 amino acids: CASSRGKETQYF. The DNA of the CDR3 is TGTGCCAGCAGCCGGGGTAAAGAGACCCAGTACTTC.

This rearrangement joins TRBV19 to TRBJ2-3; D uncertain. CDR3 length equals 16 residues. V was trimmed by 3 bases and J by 7 bases, leaving 20 bases between them. Germline V gene data show CDR1 as LNHDA and CDR2 as SQIVND (reference sequence). Written as DNA, the CDR3 is TGTGCCAGTAGTATTTTAACTCCGGAGAGGCGGAATACGCAGTATTTT. Encoded protein: CASSILTPERRNTQYF.

The CDR3 DNA reads as TGTGCCACCAGCAGACCCATCTTGAGTCCGGGTTACAATGAGCAGTTCTTC. Translation gives CATSRPILSPGYNEQFF. The J gene is TRBJ2-1, the V gene TRBV15; D gene uncertain. CDR3 size: 17 residues. Germline V gene lookup returns CDR1 LNHNV and CDR2 YYDKDF (reference sequence). Trimming stripped 2 bases from V and 4 bases from J, with 18 bases between.

The chain carries TRBV19 and TRBJ1-4; possible D gene TRBD1, 5 bases. Germline lookup yields CDR1 LNHDA and CDR2 SQIVND (reference sequence). V lost 6 bases and J lost 7, with 18 bases in between. The CDR3 runs 15 residues. The CDR3 bases are TGTGCCAGTAGCGGGGGGTTGGCCTGGAGTGAAAAACTGTTTTTT. Translating gives CASSGGLAWSEKLFF. The full variable domain, with the rest looked up from reference TRBV19 and TRBJ1-4, is DGGITQSPKYLFRKEGQNVTLSCEQNLNHDAMYWYRQDPGQGLRLIYYSQIVNDFQKGDIAEGYSVSREKKESFPLTVTSAQKNPTAFYLCASSGGLAWSEKLFFGSGTQLSVL.

This clone was counted a single time. This rearrangement joins TRBV19 to TRBJ2-7; perhaps D is TRBD1 or TRBD2 (5 bases each). The CDR3 has 13 amino acids. Trimming removed 9 bases from V and 0 bases from J, with 12 bases in between. Germline CDR1 reads LNHDA; CDR2 reads SQIVND (reference sequence). CDR3 in amino acids: CASKGPNSYEQYF. CDR3 DNA: TGTGCCAGCAAGGGACCGAACTCCTACGAGCAGTACTTC.

This clone was recorded many times. J is TRBJ1-1 and V is TRBV19, with D possibly matching TRBD1 (5 bases). The CDR3 runs 13 residues. Trimming removed 8 bases from V and 0 bases from J, with 10 bases in between. Per germline, CDR1 LNHDA and CDR2 SQIVND (reference sequence). The CDR3 loop reads CASSDRLNTEAFF. CDR3 coding DNA: TGTGCCAGTTCCGACAGATTGAACACTGAAGCTTTCTTT.